These 23 T cell receptor beta chains share one sample of origin, sequenced in a study of human T cells and chemical hapten exposure. As for time point: patch test 2, 6 weeks after DPC sensitization. The sample's treatment: therapeutic diphenylcyclopropenone sensitization with weekly scalp DPC. TCRdb reprocessed the RACE reads via MiXCR and lists one record per CDR3 protein. The data show tens of thousands of distinct CDR3 sequences, approximately 10% seen once. The sample consisted of whole blood, taken in connection with sensitization to the hapten diphenylcyclopropenone (DPC). The receptors stem from a woman aged 50 to 65 with alopecia areata. Some clones in this sample may be carry-over from other donors' samples.

The V gene is TRBV21-1, the J gene TRBJ1-2; TRBD1 reflects the table's D call only, with no check against the DNA. TRBV21-1 is a known pseudogene. The CDR3 sequence is 13 residues long. CDR3 sequence: CASRDGAPYGYTF. Here the CDR3 DNA reads TGTGCCAGCCGGGACGGCGCGCCCTATGGCTACACCTTC.

This clonotype has just a few counts. The chain has TRBV9 and TRBJ1-5, with 8 bases identical to TRBD1. Germline values: CDR1 SGDLS, CDR2 YYNGEE. V trimming: 4 bases; J trimming: 9 bases; junction bases outside the gene matches: 15. CDR3 size: 16 residues. The CDR3 loop is CASSPGTGHLLGPQHF. In DNA form, the CDR3 reads TGTGCCAGCAGCCCCGGGACAGGTCACCTCCTGGGGCCCCAGCATTTT.

In its sample, this clonotype was seen a few times. The V gene is TRBV3-1, the J gene TRBJ2-7, with unresolved D. Germline values: CDR1 LGHDT, CDR2 YNNKEL (reference sequence). The CDR3 has 11 residues. Deletions cut 5 bases from V and 9 bases from J, with 11 bases between. The CDR3 loop reads CASSYGLGQYF. The DNA for the CDR3 is TGTGCCAGCAGCTACGGGCTGGGGCAGTACTTC.

This clonotype occurred many times. The V gene is TRBV14, the J gene TRBJ1-2; D perhaps matches TRBD1 (6 bases). Germline V gene lookup returns CDR1 SGHDN and CDR2 FVKESK. CDR3 length: 12 residues. Trimming shortened V by 5 bases and J by 4 bases, and 8 bases separated the two germline ends. The CDR3 region has the DNA TGTGCCAGCAGCGGAGGGGGCTATGGCTACACCTTC. Protein product: CASSGGGYGYTF.

This clonotype occurred many times. This sequence joins TRBV5-1 and TRBJ2-1, with D perhaps TRBD2 (5 bases). CDR3 size: 17 residues. Trimming left V 0 bases short and J 0 bases short, with 13 bases between. Germline-derived CDR1 and CDR2 are SGHRS and YFSETQ. The CDR3 region has the DNA TGCGCCAGCAGCTTGGAAGACGCGGGCTTCTCCTACAATGAGCAGTTCTTC. Residues: CASSLEDAGFSYNEQFF. Together with reference TRBV5-1 and TRBJ2-1, the CDR3 gives the full variable domain: KAGVTQTPRYLIKTRGQQVTLSCSPISGHRSVSWYQQTPGQGLQFLFEYFSETQRNKGNFPGRFSGRQFSNSRSEMNVSTLELGDSALYLCASSLEDAGFSYNEQFFGPGTRLTVL.

This clonotype has a count of ten or more. This chain connects TRBV20-1 to TRBJ1-3, with 9 bases fitting TRBD1. CDR1 and CDR2 from the germline V gene are DFQATT and SNEGSKA (reference sequence). The CDR3 spans 13 residues. The CDR3, as DNA: TGCGGGATTCGGGACAGGGTTGGAAACACCATATATTTT. This sequence encodes CGIRDRVGNTIYF.

Remarks on this clonotype: Possible read error: a much larger clone is one base away. The chain links TRBV11-2 to TRBJ1-1; D unresolved. Trimming took 5 bases from V and 10 from J, leaving 14 bases between them. The CDR3 spans 12 residues. CDR1 SGHAT and CDR2 FQNNGV come from the germline V gene. The CDR3 nucleotides are TGTGCCAGCAGCCCGCCCCCTCCGGTAGCTTTCTTT. As protein: CASSPPPPVAFF.

The chain couples TRBV6-5 to TRBJ2-5; 16 nucleotides line up with TRBD2. V dropped 2 bases and J dropped 3; count of bases not matched to a gene: 3. CDR3 length: 17 amino acids. Germline V gene sequence: CDR1 MNHEY, CDR2 SVGAGI. CDR3 in amino acids: CASSYPGTSGREETQYF. The CDR3, as DNA: TGTGCCAGCAGTTACCCGGGGACTAGCGGGAGGGAAGAGACCCAGTACTTC.

This clonotype came up many times. V is TRBV11-2 and J is TRBJ2-5, with 7 bases that match TRBD1. Germline assignment: CDR1 SGHAT and CDR2 FQNNGV. The J segment lost 4 bases and the V segment lost 3 bases, leaving 8 bases of the junction unmatched. The CDR3 extends over 15 amino acids. The CDR3 nucleotides read TGTGCCAGCAGCTTTTCCCGACAGGGAAGAGAGACCCAGTACTTC. Amino acid sequence: CASSFSRQGRETQYF.

In its sample, this clonotype was seen once. The rearrangement joins TRBV11-3 to TRBJ2-1, with D tentatively TRBD2 (5 bases). V shed 8 bases and J shed 4 bases, with 12 bases lying between them. This CDR3 is 13 amino acids long. CDR1 SGHNT and CDR2 YENEEA come from the germline V gene. The CDR3 loop reads CASSAETYNEQFF. The CDR3 DNA follows: TGTGCCAGCTCAGCGGAAACTTACAATGAGCAGTTCTTC.

V and J are TRBV7-6 and TRBJ2-5, with D possibly being TRBD1 or TRBD2 (5 bases each). The germline V gene encodes CDR1 SGHVS and CDR2 FNYEAQ. V was shortened by 5 bases and J by 1 base, with 17 bases between the two germline ends. The CDR3 covers 16 residues. As DNA, the CDR3 is TGTGCCAGCAGCACAGTGGGTGGGGGAACCCAAGAGACCCAGTACTTC. It yields the protein CASSTVGGGTQETQYF.

This clonotype appeared a few times. V gene TRBV3-2 combines with J gene TRBJ1-3; TRBD1 is the table's D call and was not checked against the DNA. TRBV3-2 corresponds to a pseudogene. The CDR3 extends over 17 amino acids. The CDR3 here is CASTPTALQGTGNTIYF. The CDR3 DNA follows: TGTGCCAGCACCCCGACCGCTTTACAGGGAACTGGAAACACCATATATTTT.

This clonotype was observed many times. The V and J genes are TRBV19 and TRBJ2-7; D not certain. CDR1 is LNHDA and CDR2 is SQIVND in the germline V gene (reference sequence). The CDR3 consists of 15 residues. Deletions cut 3 bases from V and 2 bases from J, with 14 bases between. CDR3 DNA sequence: TGTGCCAGTAGTATTGCTGCCGCAAAACCCTACGAGCAGTACTTC. Protein sequence: CASSIAAAKPYEQYF.

The V gene is TRBV5-5, the J gene TRBJ2-3; D perhaps matches TRBD2 (6 bases). Trimming shortened V by 4 bases and J by 2 bases, and 14 bases separated the two germline ends. This CDR3 spans 15 amino acids. Germline CDR1 reads SGHKS; CDR2 reads YYEKEE (reference sequence). The CDR3 protein is CASSPVAAATDTQYF. CDR3 nucleotides: TGTGCCAGCAGCCCGGTAGCGGCAGCCACAGATACGCAGTATTTT.

A few counts support this clonotype. The rearrangement joins TRBV19 to TRBJ1-5; weak D call: TRBD1 (5 bases). The germline gives CDR1 LNHDA, CDR2 SQIVND (reference sequence). The V gene lost 4 bases and the J gene lost 0 bases, with 10 bases spanning the gap. This CDR3 has 15 amino acids. CDR3 sequence: CASSTGSGSNQPQHF. CDR3 DNA: TGTGCCAGTAGTACAGGGTCTGGTAGCAATCAGCCCCAGCATTTT.

In this sample, this clonotype turned up many times. This chain uses TRBV7-8 with TRBJ2-5; no definite D call. With 1 base removed from V and 5 bases from J, the gap between germline ends came to 5 bases. This CDR3 region has 12 residues. Germline values: CDR1 SGHVS, CDR2 FQNEAQ. CDR3 coding DNA: TGTGCCAGCAGCTTAGATCCCGAGACCCAGTACTTC. Residues: CASSLDPETQYF.

This clonotype was found many times. CDR3 in DNA: TGCGCCAGCAGCTGGAGACAGGGGCTTCGCTACGAGCAGTACTTC. Translation: CASSWRQGLRYEQYF. The chain couples TRBV5-1 to TRBJ2-7, with 8 nucleotides matching TRBD1. Germline-derived CDR1 and CDR2 are SGHRS and YFSETQ. V lost 3 bases, J lost 3 bases, and 8 bases stayed unmatched. This CDR3 has 15 amino acids.

The genes are TRBV7-6 and TRBJ1-5, with D maybe TRBD1 (6 bases). V was pared by 4 bases and J by 3 bases, with 7 bases between. The CDR3 has 13 amino acids. The germline gives CDR1 SGHVS, CDR2 FNYEAQ. The CDR3 coding sequence is TGTGCCAGCAGCTGGACAGACAATCAGCCCCAGCATTTT. Translation: CASSWTDNQPQHF. The entire variable domain, with the rest obtained from reference TRBV7-6 and TRBJ1-5, is as follows: GAGVSQSPRYKVTKRGQDVALRCDPISGHVSLYWYRQALGQGPEFLTYFNYEAQQDKSGLPNDRFSAERPEGSISTLTIQRTEQRDSAMYRCASSWTDNQPQHFGDGTRLSIL.

This clonotype occurred many times. The V gene is TRBV14, the J gene TRBJ2-1; D is perhaps TRBD2 (6 bases). The germline CDR1 and CDR2 sequences are SGHDN and FVKESK. V lost 0 bases and J 5 bases, leaving 17 bases between the germline ends. The CDR3 consists of 17 residues. CDR3 coding DNA: TGTGCCAGCAGCCAAGATCCTCTAAGGAGGGGACACAATGAGCAGTTCTTC. It encodes CASSQDPLRRGHNEQFF.

This clonotype has just a few counts. V is TRBV3-1 and J is TRBJ2-3; 8 bases fit TRBD2. Trimming at V came to 4 bases and at J to 3 bases, leaving 6 bases not matched to a gene. This CDR3 is built from 15 residues. The germline gives CDR1 LGHDT, CDR2 YNNKEL (reference sequence). The CDR3 protein is CASSPTGLATDTQYF. The CDR3 DNA reads as TGTGCCAGCAGCCCCACCGGACTAGCAACAGATACGCAGTATTTT.

This clonotype was recorded many times. The chain employs TRBV29-1 and TRBJ2-5; 8 bases align to TRBD1. CDR3 length: 13 residues. J was trimmed by 2 bases and V by 4 bases; bases with no gene match: 3. The germline gives CDR1 SQVTM, CDR2 ANQGSEA. The DNA for the CDR3 is TGCAGCGTTGGGACAGGGCGGCAAGAGACCCAGTACTTC. Translating it yields CSVGTGRQETQYF.

This clonotype was detected many times. The chain carries TRBV5-1 and TRBJ2-3, with 8 bases aligning to TRBD2. The V and J ends lost 4 bases and 0 bases, in that order; junction bases with no gene match: 7. CDR1 is SGHRS, CDR2 YFSETQ, per germline. This CDR3 has 16 amino acids. The CDR3 region is CASSPELADSTDTQYF. CDR3 nucleotide sequence: TGCGCCAGCAGCCCCGAACTAGCGGACAGCACAGATACGCAGTATTTT.

This clonotype has ten or more counts. This chain joins TRBV11-2 and TRBJ2-5; no clear D. In germline, CDR1 is SGHAT, CDR2 FQNNGV. V dropped 1 base and J dropped 3 bases, with 9 bases sitting between them. This CDR3 comprises 14 residues. The CDR3 coding sequence is TGTGCCAGCAGCTTAGGGGCAGCCGAAGAGACCCAGTACTTC. This gives the protein CASSLGAAEETQYF.